A single sample is the source of the 11 T cell receptor beta chains below, sequenced in a study of Ad26.COV2.S vaccination and SARS-CoV-2 variants (dated by TCRdb to the early 2020s). The sample's treatment or condition label, decoded: 15 to 20 received Ad26.COV2.S at low or high dose, single or two shots; roughly five received placebo; per-sample allocation not given. Repertoires of vaccine and placebo recipients were sequenced from samples collected on day 63 after the first injection. The library relied on the immunoSEQ multiplex PCR assay. Imported from immuneACCESS, the table was reduced by TCRdb to in-frame sequences with V and J called. These copies leave out some clones; in studies compared against another copy, an unresolved V gene accounts for under half, and the cause of the remainder is not known. In this sample the table shows 400,000 to 500,000 clones, 75% to 90% of which occur a single time. The ten largest clones represent 2.5% of the sample.

The sample in question was peripheral blood, obtained in a trial of Ad26.COV2.S vaccine versus placebo. All receptors derive from a person between 18 and 60 years old who received the Ad26.COV2.S COVID-19 vaccine or a placebo.

The V gene is TRBV6-5, the J gene TRBJ2-1; unclear D gene. Germline V gives CDR1 MNHEY, CDR2 SVGAGI. The CDR3 spans 12 residues. V was cut by 7 bases and J by 4 bases, with 8 bases left in between. As DNA, the CDR3 is TGTGCCAGCACCTACCCGTACAATGAGCAGTTCTTC. Amino acid sequence: CASTYPYNEQFF.

This chain joins TRBV28 and TRBJ1-2, with D tentatively TRBD1 (5 bases). Germline V gene lookup returns CDR1 MDHEN and CDR2 SYDVKM. This CDR3 comprises 17 residues. With 6 bases removed from V and 8 bases from J, the gap between germline ends came to 28 bases. CDR3 sequence reads: CASRTAGTPYGTLGYTF. In DNA, the CDR3 is TGTGCCAGCAGGACCGCGGGGACCCCTTATGGTACTCTGGGCTACACCTTC.

The chain is built from TRBV6-2 or TRBV6-3 and TRBJ1-2, with D unclear. The CDR3 totals 15 residues. CDR1 is MNHEY and CDR2 is SVGEGT in the germline V gene. The ends were cut back, 2 bases at V and 4 bases at J, with 14 bases in the middle. CDR3 protein: CASSYPPEGIYGYTF. In nucleotides, the CDR3 is TGTGCCAGCAGTTACCCCCCGGAGGGAATCTATGGCTACACCTTC.

The chain has TRBV9 and TRBJ1-6; D gene ambiguous. Germline V lookup: CDR1 SGDLS, CDR2 YYNGEE. The V and J ends lost 3 bases and 8 bases respectively, with 9 bases between them. The CDR3 covers 13 residues. The CDR3: CASSALYDSPLHF. CDR3 in DNA: TGTGCCAGCAGCGCACTGTATGATTCACCCCTCCACTTT.

The chain is built from TRBV7-3 and TRBJ2-2; either TRBD1 or TRBD2 may fit D (5 bases each). CDR3 length: 13 residues. Germline V gives CDR1 SGHTA, CDR2 FQGTGA. The V end lost 2 bases, the J end lost 7 bases, and 8 bases lay between the germline ends. DNA for the CDR3: TGTGCCAGCAGCTTAGGGGGTCACGGGGAGCTGTTTTTT. This translates into CASSLGGHGELFF. Full variable domain (outside the CDR3, taken from reference TRBV7-3 and TRBJ2-2): GAGVSQTPSNKVTEKGKYVELRCDPISGHTALYWYRQSLGQGPEFLIYFQGTGAADDSGLPNDRFFAVRPEGSVSTLKIQRTERGDSAVYLCASSLGGHGELFFGEGSRLTVL.

This clone has only one observation. The genes are TRBV28 and TRBJ2-7; D remains ambiguous. Germline CDR1 MDHEN, CDR2 SYDVKM. V lost 11 bases and J 5 bases, leaving 13 bases between the germline ends. CDR3 size: 11 residues. The CDR3 DNA reads as TGTGCCCTCGGGCAGGTCGACGAGCAGTACTTC. It is translated as CALGQVDEQYF.

The V gene is TRBV7-9, the J gene TRBJ1-2; perhaps TRBD1 as D (6 bases). Looked up from germline, CDR1 is SEHNR and CDR2 is FQNEAQ (reference sequence). The CDR3 sequence is 16 residues long. Trimming took 1 base from V and 0 from J, leaving 12 bases between them. The DNA of the CDR3 is TGTGCCAGCAGCTTAGGGGGGCAGGACCCTAACTATGGCTACACCTTC. It encodes CASSLGGQDPNYGYTF.

This chain uses TRBV4-3 with TRBJ2-5; D gene ambiguous. Germline CDR1 reads LGHNA; CDR2 reads YSLEER. The V and J ends lost 0 bases and 5 bases respectively, with 10 bases between them. This CDR3 is 14 amino acids long. In DNA, the CDR3 is TGCGCCAGCAGCCAAGATCGTGTCTCGGAGACCCAGTACTTC. The encoded protein is CASSQDRVSETQYF.

The chain combines TRBV18 with TRBJ2-5; possibly TRBD1 for D (5 bases). CDR1 and CDR2 from the germline V gene are KGHSH and LQKENI. The CDR3 is 14 residues long. The V end was cut by 3 bases, the J end by 2 bases, with 10 bases between. The DNA for the CDR3 is TGTGCCAGCTCACCCGACAGTTATCAAGAGACCCAGTACTTC. This translates into CASSPDSYQETQYF.

The genes are TRBV15 and TRBJ2-1, with D possibly being TRBD1 (5 bases). From germline, CDR1 is LNHNV and CDR2 YYDKDF (reference sequence). Trimming left V 3 bases short and J 3 bases short, with 12 bases between. The length of the CDR3 is 15 residues. Written as DNA, the CDR3 is TGTGCCACCAGCAGGAAGCAGACAGTCTACAATGAGCAGTTCTTC. Translation gives CATSRKQTVYNEQFF. The complete variable domain, with remaining parts taken from reference TRBV15 and TRBJ2-1, reads DAMVIQNPRYQVTQFGKPVTLSCSQTLNHNVMYWYQQKSSQAPKLLFHYYDKDFNNEADTPDNFQSRRPNTSFCFLDIRSPGLGDTAMYLCATSRKQTVYNEQFFGPGTRLTVL.

The V call is TRBV28, the J call TRBJ2-7; D gene unclear. The length of the CDR3 is 11 residues. The V and J ends lost 2 bases and 4 bases respectively, with 3 bases between them. The germline gives CDR1 MDHEN, CDR2 SYDVKM. The CDR3 loop reads CASSLGYEQYV. CDR3 DNA: TGTGCCAGCAGTTTAGGATACGAGCAGTACGTC.